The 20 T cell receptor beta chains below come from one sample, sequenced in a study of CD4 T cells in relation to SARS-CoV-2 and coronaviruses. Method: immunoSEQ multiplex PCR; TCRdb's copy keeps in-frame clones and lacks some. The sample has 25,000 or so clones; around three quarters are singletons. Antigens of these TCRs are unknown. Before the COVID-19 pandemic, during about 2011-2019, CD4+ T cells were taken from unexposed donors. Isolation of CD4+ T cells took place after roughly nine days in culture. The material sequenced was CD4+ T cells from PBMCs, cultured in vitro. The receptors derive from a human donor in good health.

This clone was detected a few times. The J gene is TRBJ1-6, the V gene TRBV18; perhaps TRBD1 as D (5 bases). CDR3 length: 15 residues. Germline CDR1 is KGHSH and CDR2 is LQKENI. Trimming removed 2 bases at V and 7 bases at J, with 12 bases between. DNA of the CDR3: TGTGCCAGCTCACCATCCGACAGTTGGAATTCACCCCTCCACTTT. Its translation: CASSPSDSWNSPLHF. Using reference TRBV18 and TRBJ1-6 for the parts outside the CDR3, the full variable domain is NAGVMQNPRHLVRRRGQEARLRCSPMKGHSHVYWYRQLPEEGLKFMVYLQKENIIDESGMPKERFSAEFPKEGPSILRIQQVVRGDSAAYFCASSPSDSWNSPLHFGNGTRLTVT.

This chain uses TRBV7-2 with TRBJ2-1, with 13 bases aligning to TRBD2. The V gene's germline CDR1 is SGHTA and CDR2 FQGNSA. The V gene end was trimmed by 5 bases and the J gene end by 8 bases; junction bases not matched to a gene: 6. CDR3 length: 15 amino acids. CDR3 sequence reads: CASSVTSGGAHEQFF. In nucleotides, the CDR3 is TGTGCCAGCAGCGTTACTAGCGGGGGGGCCCATGAGCAGTTCTTC.

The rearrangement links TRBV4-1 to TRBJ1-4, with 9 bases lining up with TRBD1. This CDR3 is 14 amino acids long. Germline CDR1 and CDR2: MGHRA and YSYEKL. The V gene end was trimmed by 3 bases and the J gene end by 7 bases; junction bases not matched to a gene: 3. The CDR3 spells CASSQGQGTEKLFF. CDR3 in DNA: TGCGCCAGCAGCCAGGGACAGGGCACTGAAAAACTGTTTTTT.

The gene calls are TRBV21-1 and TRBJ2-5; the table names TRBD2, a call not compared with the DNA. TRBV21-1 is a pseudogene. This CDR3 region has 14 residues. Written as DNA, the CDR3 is TGTGCCAGCAGCAAAGGGCGGGCTCAAGAGACCCAGTACTTC. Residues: CASSKGRAQETQYF.

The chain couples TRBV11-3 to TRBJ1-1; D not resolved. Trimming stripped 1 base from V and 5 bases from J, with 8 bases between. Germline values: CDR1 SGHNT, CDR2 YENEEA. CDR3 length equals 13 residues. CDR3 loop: CASSLGFRTEAFF. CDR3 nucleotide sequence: TGTGCCAGCAGCTTAGGTTTCAGGACTGAAGCTTTCTTT.

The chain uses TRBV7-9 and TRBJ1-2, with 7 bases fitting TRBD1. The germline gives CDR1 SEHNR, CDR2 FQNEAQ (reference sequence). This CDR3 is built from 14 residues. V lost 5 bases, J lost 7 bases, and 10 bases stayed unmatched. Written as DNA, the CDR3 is TGTGCCAGCAGCATCTCACGGGACAGCTCTGGCTACACCTTC. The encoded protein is CASSISRDSSGYTF.

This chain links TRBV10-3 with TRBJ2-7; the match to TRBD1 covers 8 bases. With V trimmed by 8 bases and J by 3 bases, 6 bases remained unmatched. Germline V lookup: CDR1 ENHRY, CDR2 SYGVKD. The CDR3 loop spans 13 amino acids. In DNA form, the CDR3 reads TGTGCCATCTCCGGGACAGGCGTCTACGAGCAGTACTTC. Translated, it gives CAISGTGVYEQYF.

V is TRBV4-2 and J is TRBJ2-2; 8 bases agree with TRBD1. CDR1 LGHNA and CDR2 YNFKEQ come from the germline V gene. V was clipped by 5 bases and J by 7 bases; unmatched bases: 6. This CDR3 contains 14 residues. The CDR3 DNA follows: TGTGCCAGCAGCGGACAGGGAGGATTCGGGGAGCTGTTTTTT. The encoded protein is CASSGQGGFGELFF.

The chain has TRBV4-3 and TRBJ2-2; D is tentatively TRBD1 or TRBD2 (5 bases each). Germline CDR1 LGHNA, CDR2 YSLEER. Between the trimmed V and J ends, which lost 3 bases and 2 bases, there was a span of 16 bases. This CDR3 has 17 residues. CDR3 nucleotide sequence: TGCGCCAGCAGCCACCGCCGGGACGGCAGAAACACCGGGGAGCTGTTTTTT. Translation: CASSHRRDGRNTGELFF.

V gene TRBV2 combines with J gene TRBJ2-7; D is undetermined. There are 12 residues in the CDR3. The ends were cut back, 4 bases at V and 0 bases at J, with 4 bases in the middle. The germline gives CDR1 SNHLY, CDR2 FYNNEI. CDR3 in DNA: TGTGCCAGCAGTGGAGACTCCTACGAGCAGTACTTC. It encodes CASSGDSYEQYF.

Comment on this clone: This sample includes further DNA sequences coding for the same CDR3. The CDR3 DNA reads as TGCGCCAGCAGCCAAGAGTCGGCGGGGACAGGGGGATTTGGCTACACCTTC. Translated: CASSQESAGTGGFGYTF. The gene calls are TRBV4-3 and TRBJ1-2, with TRBD1 matching over 11 bases. V shed 0 bases and J 7 bases; nucleotides not matched to a gene: 10. Germline values: CDR1 LGHNA, CDR2 YSLEER. This CDR3 is built from 17 residues.

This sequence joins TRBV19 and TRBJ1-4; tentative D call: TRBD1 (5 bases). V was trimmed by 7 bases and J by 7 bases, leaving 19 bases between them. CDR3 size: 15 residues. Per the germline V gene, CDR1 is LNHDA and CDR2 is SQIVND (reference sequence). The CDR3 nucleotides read TGTGCCAGTAATAACCGGCAGGGAAATAGTGAAAAACTGTTTTTT. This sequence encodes CASNNRQGNSEKLFF.

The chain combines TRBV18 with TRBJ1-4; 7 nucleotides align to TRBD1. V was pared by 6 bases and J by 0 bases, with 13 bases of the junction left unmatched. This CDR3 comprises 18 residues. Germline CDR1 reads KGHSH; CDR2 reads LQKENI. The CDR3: CASSSLWTGSTTNEKLFF. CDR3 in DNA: TGTGCCAGCTCGTCACTTTGGACAGGCTCTACAACTAATGAAAAACTGTTTTTT.

This CDR3 reads CASTGERDYGYTF. CDR3 DNA: TGTGCCAGCACGGGAGAGAGGGACTATGGCTACACCTTC. This rearrangement joins TRBV21-1 to TRBJ1-2. TRBV21-1 is classified as a pseudogene. The CDR3 contains 13 residues.

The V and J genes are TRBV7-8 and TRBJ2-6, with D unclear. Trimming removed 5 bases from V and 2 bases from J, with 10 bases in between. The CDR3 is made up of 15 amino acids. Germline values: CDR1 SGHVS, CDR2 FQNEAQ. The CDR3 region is CASSKEGPGANVLTF. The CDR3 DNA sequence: TGTGCCAGCAGCAAGGAAGGTCCTGGGGCCAACGTCCTGACTTTC.

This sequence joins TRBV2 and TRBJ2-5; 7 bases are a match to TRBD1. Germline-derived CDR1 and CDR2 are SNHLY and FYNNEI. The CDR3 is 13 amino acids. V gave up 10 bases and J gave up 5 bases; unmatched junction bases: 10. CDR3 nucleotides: TGTGCCACCAAGGGGGCGCGACAGGAGACCCAGTACTTC. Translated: CATKGARQETQYF.

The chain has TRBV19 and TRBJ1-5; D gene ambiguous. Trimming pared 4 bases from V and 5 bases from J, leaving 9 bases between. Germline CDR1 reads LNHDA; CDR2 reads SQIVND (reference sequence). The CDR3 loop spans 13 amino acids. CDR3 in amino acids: CASSRITDQPQHF. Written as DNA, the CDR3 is TGTGCCAGTAGTAGGATAACAGATCAGCCCCAGCATTTT.

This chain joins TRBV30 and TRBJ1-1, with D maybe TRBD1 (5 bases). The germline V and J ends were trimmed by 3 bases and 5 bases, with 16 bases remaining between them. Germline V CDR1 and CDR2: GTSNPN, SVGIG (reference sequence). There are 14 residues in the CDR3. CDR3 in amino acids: CAWRSWRGRTEAFF. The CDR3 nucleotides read TGTGCCTGGAGGTCCTGGCGGGGCAGGACTGAAGCTTTCTTT.

In nucleotides, the CDR3 is TGTGCCAGCAGCGCCCGGGACAGGCCTATCGCTGAAGCTTTCTTT. Protein sequence: CASSARDRPIAEAFF. The J gene is TRBJ1-1, the V gene TRBV9; 8 nucleotides line up with TRBD1. Trimming cost V 3 bases and J 6 bases; bases outside gene matches: 10. Germline V gives CDR1 SGDLS, CDR2 YYNGEE. CDR3 length: 15 residues.

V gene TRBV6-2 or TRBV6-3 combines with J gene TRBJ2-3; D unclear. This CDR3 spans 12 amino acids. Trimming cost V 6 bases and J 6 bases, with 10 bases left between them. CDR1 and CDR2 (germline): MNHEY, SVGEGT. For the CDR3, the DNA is TGTGCCAGCAGCGCCGGTTCGGATACGCAGTATTTT. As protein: CASSAGSDTQYF.